This T cell receptor beta chain emerged from a study of T-cell reconstitution after alpha-beta-depleted transplantation in children. Unique molecular identifiers featured in how the TCRbeta library was prepared. TCRdb called the PCR reads again in MiXCR, with one record for every CDR3 protein. The table includes 580,000 or so distinct CDR3 sequences, 20% to 25% detected once. This clonotype was seen a handful of times. The target antigen is unknown. Findings of the study overall: It was newly produced T cells that mostly accounted for T-cell counts and diversity one year after transplant. There were some patients whose high TCRbeta diversity at day 60 came from surviving recipient T cells and thymic progenitors. About two months after transplant, alpha-beta T cells reportedly came from several hundred expanded graft clones.

Germline V gene sequence: CDR1 MNHEY, CDR2 SVGAGI. CDR3 size: 14 residues. The germline V and J ends were trimmed by 5 bases and 2 bases, with 13 bases remaining between them. Sequences were derived from PBMCs, mostly from graft donor cells, sampled 360 days after TCRalphabeta/CD19-depleted stem cell transplant. The source is a boy under two years old who had a stem cell transplant for acute myeloid leukemia, so the T cells may come from the graft donor. The chain couples TRBV6-5 to TRBJ2-7; D is tentatively TRBD1 or TRBD2 (5 bases each). CDR3 bases: TGTGCCAGCAGTACAGGACTGCTCCCCTACGAGCAGTACTTC. This encodes CASSTGLLPYEQYF.